The next 18 T cell receptor beta chains were all read from a single sample in a study of T cell repertoires in cytomegalovirus infection. TCRdb processed the reads anew with MiXCR; each CDR3 protein has one entry. The top ten hold about 8.8% of the sample, which has 100,000 or so distinct CDR3 sequences, 16% seen once. The specimen was PBMCs. These receptors came from a human donor in good health (CMV status not recorded). Some clones in this sample may be carry-over from other donors' samples.

This clonotype was observed many times. The rearrangement joins TRBV29-1 to TRBJ2-1; the D call may be TRBD1 or TRBD2 (5 bases each). Looked up from germline, CDR1 is SQVTM and CDR2 is ANQGSEA. This CDR3 is 17 amino acids long. Trimming took off 1 base at V and 2 bases at J, with 18 bases between the two ends. The CDR3 DNA sequence: TGCAGCGTTGAAGGAGGGAAGGGGATGAGGACCTACAATGAGCAGTTCTTC. Translation: CSVEGGKGMRTYNEQFF.

V is TRBV20-1 and J is TRBJ1-5; the match to TRBD1 covers 7 bases. Germline V CDR1 and CDR2: DFQATT, SNEGSKA (reference sequence). This CDR3 comprises 13 residues. With V trimmed by 5 bases and J by 5 bases, 6 bases remained unmatched. The CDR3 nucleotides are TGCAGTGCTTCTCAGGGGGTTGATCAGCCCCAGCATTTT. It specifies CSASQGVDQPQHF.

The sample holds many counts of this clonotype. The CDR3 DNA follows: TGTGCCATCAGGGGGACAGGGTACGAGCAGTACTTC. Its translation: CAIRGTGYEQYF. V gene TRBV10-3 combines with J gene TRBJ2-7; TRBD1 aligns across 9 bases. This CDR3 has 12 amino acids. Germline V gene data show CDR1 as ENHRY and CDR2 as SYGVKD. Trimming removed 6 bases from V and 4 bases from J; junction bases left unmatched: 1.

The chain joins TRBV28 to TRBJ1-2; D is unresolved. Germline V lookup: CDR1 MDHEN, CDR2 SYDVKM. Between the trimmed V and J ends, which lost 5 bases and 4 bases, there was a span of 14 bases. This CDR3 spans 14 amino acids. The CDR3 region has the DNA TGTGCCAGCAGTGGGCAGGTTAACTTCTATGGCTACACCTTC. Translation gives CASSGQVNFYGYTF.

This clonotype was counted many times. The chain employs TRBV5-4 and TRBJ1-2, with TRBD1 identical over 7 bases. Germline-derived CDR1 and CDR2 are SGHNT and YYREEE (reference sequence). The V gene end was trimmed by 0 bases and the J gene end by 2 bases; junction bases not matched to a gene: 7. This CDR3 has 16 amino acids. The CDR3 nucleotides are TGTGCCAGCAGCTTGGCCCTGGGACAGCTAAACTATGGCTACACCTTC. Its protein product is CASSLALGQLNYGYTF.

Concerning this clonotype itself: A much larger clone differs from this one at a single base, so this may be a read error. The V and J genes are TRBV7-2 and TRBJ2-5; the D is unclear. The length of the CDR3 is 15 residues. Per the germline V gene, CDR1 is SGHTA and CDR2 is FQGNSA. V was trimmed by 5 bases and J by 5 bases, leaving 18 bases between them. CDR3 in amino acids: CASSTLMWVLETQYF. The CDR3 DNA follows: TGTGCCAGCAGCACATTAATGTGGGTGTTGGAGACCCAGTACTTC. Full variable domain (outside the CDR3, taken from reference TRBV7-2 and TRBJ2-5): GAGVSQSPSNKVTEKGKDVELRCDPISGHTALYWYRQSLGQGLEFLIYFQGNSAPDKSGLPSDRFSAERTGGSVSTLTIQRTQQEDSAVYLCASSTLMWVLETQYFGPGTRLLVL.

V usage is TRBV19 and J usage is TRBJ2-3; D unclear. Germline V gene lookup returns CDR1 LNHDA and CDR2 SQIVND (reference sequence). The germline V and J ends were trimmed by 10 bases and 5 bases, with 25 bases remaining between them. The CDR3 consists of 16 residues. The CDR3, as DNA: TGTGCCACTAATCCCGATCGGGCCGGGCTCCAAGATACGCAGTATTTT. It translates to CATNPDRAGLQDTQYF.

This clonotype came up many times. The chain has TRBV12-3 or TRBV12-4 and TRBJ1-5; maybe TRBD1 (5 bases). Trimming took 3 bases from V and 4 from J, leaving 13 bases between them. The CDR3 extends over 15 amino acids. The DNA of the CDR3 is TGTGCCAGCAGTTTTGCGGGGGAGCCTAATCAGCCCCAGCATTTT. This codes for CASSFAGEPNQPQHF.

This rearrangement joins TRBV19 to TRBJ2-1; no firm D call. Trimming removed 6 bases from V and 9 bases from J, with 12 bases in between. Germline-derived CDR1 and CDR2 are LNHDA and SQIVND (reference sequence). The CDR3 is 12 amino acids. CDR3 nucleotide sequence: TGTGCCAGTAGCCTCCCTGGCGCTGAGCAGTTCTTC. It is translated as CASSLPGAEQFF.

Many counts were recorded for this clonotype. This chain's CDR3 is CASSEWGTGAVAGANVLTF. Written as DNA, the CDR3 is TGTGCCAGCAGTGAATGGGGGACAGGGGCCGTCGCTGGGGCCAACGTCCTGACTTTC. The chain couples TRBV2 to TRBJ2-6; TRBD1 matches at 10 bases. The CDR3 is 19 residues long. Germline trimming cut 2 bases from V and 2 bases from J; bases unmatched to any gene: 9. Germline V gene lookup returns CDR1 SNHLY and CDR2 FYNNEI.

This clonotype appeared a few times. The chain links TRBV7-2 to TRBJ2-3; D gene unclear. Germline values: CDR1 SGHTA, CDR2 FQGNSA. The germline V and J ends were trimmed by 3 bases and 4 bases, with 14 bases remaining between them. CDR3 size: 15 residues. CDR3 nucleotide sequence: TGTGCCAGCAGCTTGCCAGCGTCCGGGTCAGATACGCAGTATTTT. Translated: CASSLPASGSDTQYF.

This clonotype has a handful of counts. V is TRBV11-2 and J is TRBJ1-2; a weak D match, TRBD1 (5 bases). This CDR3 spans 13 amino acids. Deletions cut 5 bases from V and 8 bases from J, with 15 bases between. The germline CDR1 and CDR2 sequences are SGHAT and FQNNGV. The CDR3 spells CASSQGRAMGYTF. In DNA form, the CDR3 reads TGTGCCAGCAGCCAAGGCAGGGCTATGGGCTACACCTTC.

This chain links TRBV3-1 with TRBJ2-3; D call uncertain. This CDR3 spans 13 amino acids. The germline CDR1 and CDR2 sequences are LGHDT and YNNKEL (reference sequence). V lost 4 bases and J lost 8, with 13 bases in between. The CDR3 region is CASSLSRIVTQYF. DNA of the CDR3: TGTGCCAGCAGCCTATCTCGGATCGTTACGCAGTATTTT.

The CDR3, as DNA: TGTGCCAGCAGCGTGGGGGGCCCGAGCTCCTATAATTCACCCCTCCACTTT. It specifies CASSVGGPSSYNSPLHF. The J gene is TRBJ1-6, the V gene TRBV9; D is possibly TRBD1 (6 bases). This CDR3 is built from 17 residues. CDR1 is SGDLS and CDR2 is YYNGEE in the germline V gene. V was cut by 2 bases and J by 0 bases, with 12 bases left in between.

The V gene is TRBV12-3 or TRBV12-4, the J gene TRBJ1-2; no clear D. The CDR3 loop spans 13 amino acids. V was trimmed by 2 bases and J by 7 bases, leaving 11 bases between them. This CDR3 reads CASSLTPTGGYTF. The CDR3 DNA reads as TGTGCCAGCAGTTTAACGCCAACGGGTGGCTACACCTTC.

This clonotype was seen repeatedly, ten times or more. V is TRBV7-8 and J is TRBJ1-2; a possible D gene is TRBD1 (6 bases). Germline V gene lookup returns CDR1 SGHVS and CDR2 FQNEAQ. This CDR3 has 12 residues. The germline V and J ends were trimmed by 5 bases and 8 bases, with 12 bases remaining between them. CDR3 sequence reads: CASSSWTDGYTF. In DNA, the CDR3 is TGTGCCAGCAGCAGTTGGACAGACGGCTACACCTTC.

The chain uses TRBV3-1 and TRBJ1-1, with a possible D match to TRBD1 (5 bases). The CDR3 totals 14 residues. V was shortened by 3 bases and J by 7 bases, with 15 bases between the two germline ends. From germline, CDR1 is LGHDT and CDR2 YNNKEL (reference sequence). The CDR3 region is CASSHPTAGDEAFF. The CDR3 region has the DNA TGTGCCAGCAGCCATCCGACAGCCGGGGATGAAGCTTTCTTT.

V and J are TRBV14 and TRBJ1-1; D gene ambiguous. Deletions cut 1 base from V and 0 bases from J, with 9 bases between. CDR3 size: 15 residues. From germline, CDR1 is SGHDN and CDR2 FVKESK. The CDR3 nucleotides read TGTGCCAGCAGCCAAGTTAGGGCAGTGAACACTGAAGCTTTCTTT. It is translated as CASSQVRAVNTEAFF.